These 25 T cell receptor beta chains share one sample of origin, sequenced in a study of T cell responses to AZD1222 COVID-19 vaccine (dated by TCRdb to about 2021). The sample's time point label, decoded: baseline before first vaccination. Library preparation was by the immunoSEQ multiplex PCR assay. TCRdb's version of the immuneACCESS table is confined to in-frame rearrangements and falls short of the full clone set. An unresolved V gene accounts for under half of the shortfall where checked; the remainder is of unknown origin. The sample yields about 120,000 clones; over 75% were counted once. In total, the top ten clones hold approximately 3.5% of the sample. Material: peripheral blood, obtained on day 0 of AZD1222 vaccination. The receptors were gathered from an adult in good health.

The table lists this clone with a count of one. The CDR3 spells CASSTRGETYEQYF. The CDR3 DNA is TGTGCCAGCAGTACCAGGGGGGAAACCTACGAGCAGTACTTC. V gene TRBV6-5 combines with J gene TRBJ2-7; weak D call: TRBD1 (7 bases). Trimming took 5 bases from V and 2 from J, leaving 13 bases between them. CDR3 size: 14 residues. Germline V gene lookup returns CDR1 MNHEY and CDR2 SVGAGI.

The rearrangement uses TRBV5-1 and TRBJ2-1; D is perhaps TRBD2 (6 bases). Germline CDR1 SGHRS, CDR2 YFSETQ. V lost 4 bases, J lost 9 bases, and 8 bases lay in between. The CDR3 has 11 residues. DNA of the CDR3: TGCGCCAGCAGCGCGGAGGGTGAGCAGTTCTTC. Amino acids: CASSAEGEQFF.

CDR3 residues: CATSPPEPAVYGYTF. DNA for the CDR3: TGTGCCACCAGCCCCCCCGAGCCTGCAGTCTATGGCTACACCTTC. The V call is TRBV15, the J call TRBJ1-2; D remains ambiguous. This CDR3 has 15 residues. Between the trimmed V and J ends, which lost 5 bases and 4 bases, there was a span of 17 bases. Germline values: CDR1 LNHNV, CDR2 YYDKDF (reference sequence).

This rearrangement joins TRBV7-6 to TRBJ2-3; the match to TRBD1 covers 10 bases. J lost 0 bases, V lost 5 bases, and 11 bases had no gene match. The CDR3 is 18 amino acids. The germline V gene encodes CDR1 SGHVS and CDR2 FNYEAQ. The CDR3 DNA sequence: TGTGCCAGCAGCGGAAACCCGGGACAGGGGTTTAGCACAGATACGCAGTATTTT. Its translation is CASSGNPGQGFSTDTQYF.

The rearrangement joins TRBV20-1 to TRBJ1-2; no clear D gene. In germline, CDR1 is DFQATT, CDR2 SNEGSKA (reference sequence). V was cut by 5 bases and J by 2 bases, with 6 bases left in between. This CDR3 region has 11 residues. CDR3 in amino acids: CSAAGNYGYTF. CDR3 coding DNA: TGCAGTGCTGCGGGGAACTATGGCTACACCTTC.

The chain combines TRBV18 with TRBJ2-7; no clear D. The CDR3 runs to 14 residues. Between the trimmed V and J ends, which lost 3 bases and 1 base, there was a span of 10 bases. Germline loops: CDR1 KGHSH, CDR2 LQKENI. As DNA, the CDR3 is TGTGCCAGCTCACCCAGGTTTGAATCCTACGAGCAGTACTTC. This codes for CASSPRFESYEQYF.

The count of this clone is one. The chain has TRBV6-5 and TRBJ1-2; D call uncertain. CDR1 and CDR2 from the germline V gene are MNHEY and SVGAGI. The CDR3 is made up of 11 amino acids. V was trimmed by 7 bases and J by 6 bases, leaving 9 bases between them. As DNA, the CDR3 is TGTGCCAGCAAAGTTGGAGATGGCTACACCTTC. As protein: CASKVGDGYTF.

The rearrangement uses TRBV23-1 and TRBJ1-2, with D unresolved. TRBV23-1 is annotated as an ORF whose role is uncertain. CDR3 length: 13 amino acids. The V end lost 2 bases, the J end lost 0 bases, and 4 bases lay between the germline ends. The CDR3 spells CASSQTTNYGYTF. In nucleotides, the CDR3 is TGCGCCAGCAGTCAAACGACTAACTATGGCTACACCTTC.

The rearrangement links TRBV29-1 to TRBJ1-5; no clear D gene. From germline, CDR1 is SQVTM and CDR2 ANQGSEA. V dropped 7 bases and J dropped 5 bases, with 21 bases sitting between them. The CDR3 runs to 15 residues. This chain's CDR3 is CSALLWGGKDQPQHF. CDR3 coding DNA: TGCAGCGCGCTACTATGGGGAGGGAAGGATCAGCCCCAGCATTTT.

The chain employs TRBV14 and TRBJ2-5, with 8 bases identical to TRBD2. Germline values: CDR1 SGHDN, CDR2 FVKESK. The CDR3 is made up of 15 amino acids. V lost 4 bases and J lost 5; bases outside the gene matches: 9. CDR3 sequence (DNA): TGTGCCAGCAGCCGGATGGGGACTAGTTCGGAGACCCAGTACTTC. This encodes CASSRMGTSSETQYF. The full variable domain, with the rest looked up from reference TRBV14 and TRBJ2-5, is EAGVTQFPSHSVIEKGQTVTLRCDPISGHDNLYWYRRVMGKEIKFLLHFVKESKQDESGMPNNRFLAERTGGTYSTLKVQPAELEDSGVYFCASSRMGTSSETQYFGPGTRLLVL.

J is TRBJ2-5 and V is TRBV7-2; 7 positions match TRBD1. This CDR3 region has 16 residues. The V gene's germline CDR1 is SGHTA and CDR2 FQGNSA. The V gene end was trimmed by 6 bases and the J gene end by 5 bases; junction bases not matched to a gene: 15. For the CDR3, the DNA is TGTGCCAGCAGGGCACAGGGGATTAGGTTCGCGGAGACCCAGTACTTC. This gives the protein CASRAQGIRFAETQYF.

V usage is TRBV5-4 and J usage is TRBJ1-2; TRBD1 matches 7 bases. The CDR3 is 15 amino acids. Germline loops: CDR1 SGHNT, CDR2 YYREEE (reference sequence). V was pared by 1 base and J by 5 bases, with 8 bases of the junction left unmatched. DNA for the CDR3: TGTGCCAGCAGCTTGAAGGGACAGCGTCTATATGGCTACACCTTC. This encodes CASSLKGQRLYGYTF.

CDR3 residues: CASSQDRDRLNTEAFF. The DNA of the CDR3 is TGCGCCAGCAGCCAAGATCGTGACAGGCTGAACACTGAAGCTTTCTTT. V is TRBV4-1 and J is TRBJ1-1; possible D gene TRBD1, 6 bases. Germline CDR1 reads MGHRA; CDR2 reads YSYEKL. The CDR3 consists of 16 residues. V lost 0 bases and J 0 bases, leaving 11 bases between the germline ends.

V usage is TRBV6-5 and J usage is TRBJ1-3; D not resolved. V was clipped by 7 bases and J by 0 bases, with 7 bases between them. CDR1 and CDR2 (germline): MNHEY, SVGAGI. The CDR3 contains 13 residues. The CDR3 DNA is TGTGCCAGCATCGGCAGCTCTGGAAACACCATATATTTT. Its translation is CASIGSSGNTIYF.

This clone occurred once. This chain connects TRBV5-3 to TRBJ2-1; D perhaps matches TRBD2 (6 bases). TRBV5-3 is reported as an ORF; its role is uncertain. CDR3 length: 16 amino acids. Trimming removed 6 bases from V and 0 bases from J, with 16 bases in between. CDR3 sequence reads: CARNIGGGSSYNEQFF. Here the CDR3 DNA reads TGTGCCAGAAACATAGGCGGAGGGAGCTCCTACAATGAGCAGTTCTTC.

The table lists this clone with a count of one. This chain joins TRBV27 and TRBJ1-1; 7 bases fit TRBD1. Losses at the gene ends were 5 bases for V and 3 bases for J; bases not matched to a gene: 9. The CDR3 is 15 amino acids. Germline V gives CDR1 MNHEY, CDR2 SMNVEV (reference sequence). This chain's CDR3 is CASSLARTGHTEAFF. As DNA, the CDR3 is TGTGCCAGCAGTCTCGCCCGGACAGGTCACACTGAAGCTTTCTTT.

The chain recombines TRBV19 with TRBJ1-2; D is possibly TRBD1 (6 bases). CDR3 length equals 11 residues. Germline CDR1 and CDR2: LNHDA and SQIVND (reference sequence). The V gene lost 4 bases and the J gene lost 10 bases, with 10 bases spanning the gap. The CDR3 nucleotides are TGTGCCAGTAGTACCCGACAGGACTACACCTTC. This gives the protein CASSTRQDYTF. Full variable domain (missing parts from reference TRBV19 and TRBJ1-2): DGGITQSPKYLFRKEGQNVTLSCEQNLNHDAMYWYRQDPGQGLRLIYYSQIVNDFQKGDIAEGYSVSREKKESFPLTVTSAQKNPTAFYLCASSTRQDYTFGSGTRLTVV.

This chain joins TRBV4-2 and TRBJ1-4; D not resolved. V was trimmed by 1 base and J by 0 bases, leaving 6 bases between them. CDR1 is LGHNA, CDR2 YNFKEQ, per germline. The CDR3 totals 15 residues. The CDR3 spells CASSQGTATNEKLFF. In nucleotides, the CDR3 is TGTGCCAGCAGCCAAGGCACAGCAACTAATGAAAAACTGTTTTTT.

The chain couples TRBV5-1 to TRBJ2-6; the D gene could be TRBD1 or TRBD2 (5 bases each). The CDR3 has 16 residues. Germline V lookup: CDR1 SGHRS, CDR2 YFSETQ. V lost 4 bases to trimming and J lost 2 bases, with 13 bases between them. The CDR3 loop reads CASSKNVGAGANVLTF. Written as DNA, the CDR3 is TGCGCCAGCAGCAAAAACGTGGGGGCTGGGGCCAACGTCCTGACTTTC.

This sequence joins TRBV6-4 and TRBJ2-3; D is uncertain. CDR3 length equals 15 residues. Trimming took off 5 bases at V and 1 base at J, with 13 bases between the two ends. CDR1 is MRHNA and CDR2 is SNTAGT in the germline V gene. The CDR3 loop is CASSPTSAGTDTQYF. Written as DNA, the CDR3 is TGTGCCAGCAGTCCTACCTCGGCAGGCACAGATACGCAGTATTTT.

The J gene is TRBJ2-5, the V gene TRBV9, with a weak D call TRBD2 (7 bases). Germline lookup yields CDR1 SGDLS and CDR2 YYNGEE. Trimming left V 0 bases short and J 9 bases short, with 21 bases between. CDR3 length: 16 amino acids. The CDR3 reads CASSVAPDGGPSAQYF. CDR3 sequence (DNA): TGTGCCAGCAGCGTAGCCCCCGACGGGGGGCCTTCGGCCCAGTACTTC.

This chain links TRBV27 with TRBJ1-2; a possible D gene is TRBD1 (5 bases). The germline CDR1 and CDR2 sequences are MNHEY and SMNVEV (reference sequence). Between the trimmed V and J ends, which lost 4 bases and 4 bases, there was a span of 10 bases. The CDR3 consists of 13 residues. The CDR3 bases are TGTGCCAGCAGTTGGGGGACGGGCTATGGCTACACCTTC. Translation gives CASSWGTGYGYTF.

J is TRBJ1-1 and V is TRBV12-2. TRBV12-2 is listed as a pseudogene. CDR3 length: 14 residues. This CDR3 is CASPLQGFNTEAFF. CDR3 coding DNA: TGTGCAAGTCCCCTTCAAGGATTTAACACTGAAGCTTTCTTT.

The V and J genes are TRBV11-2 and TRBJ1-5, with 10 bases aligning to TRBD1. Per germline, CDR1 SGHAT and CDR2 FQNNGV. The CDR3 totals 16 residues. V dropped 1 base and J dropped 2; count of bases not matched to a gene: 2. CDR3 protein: CASSLAGTGGNQPQHF. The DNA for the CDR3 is TGTGCCAGCAGCTTAGCAGGGACAGGGGGCAATCAGCCCCAGCATTTT.

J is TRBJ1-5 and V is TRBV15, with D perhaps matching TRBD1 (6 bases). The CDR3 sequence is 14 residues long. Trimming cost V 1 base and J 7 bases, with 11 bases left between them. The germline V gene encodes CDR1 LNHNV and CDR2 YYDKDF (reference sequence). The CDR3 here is CATSRAGARQPQHF. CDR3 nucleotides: TGTGCCACCAGCAGAGCAGGGGCACGGCAGCCCCAGCATTTT.